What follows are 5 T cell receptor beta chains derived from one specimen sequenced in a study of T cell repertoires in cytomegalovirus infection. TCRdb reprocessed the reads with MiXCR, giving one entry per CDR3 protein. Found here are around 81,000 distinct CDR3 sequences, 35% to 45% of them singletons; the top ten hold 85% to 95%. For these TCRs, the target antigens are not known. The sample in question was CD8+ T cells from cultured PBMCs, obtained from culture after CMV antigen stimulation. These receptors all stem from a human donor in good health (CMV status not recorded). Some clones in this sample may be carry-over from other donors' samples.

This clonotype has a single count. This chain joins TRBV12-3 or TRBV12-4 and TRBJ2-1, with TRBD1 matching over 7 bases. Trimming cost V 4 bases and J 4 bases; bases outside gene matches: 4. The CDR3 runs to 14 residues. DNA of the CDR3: TGTGCCAGCAGTTCCTGGGACAGTTACAATGAGCAGTTCTTC. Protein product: CASSSWDSYNEQFF.

DNA for the CDR3: TGTGCCAGCAGTGAAGACGGGAATAATTCACCCCTCCACTTT. Its translation: CASSEDGNNSPLHF. This chain links TRBV6-1 with TRBJ1-6; D ambiguous. Germline V gene sequence: CDR1 MNHNS, CDR2 SASEGT. The CDR3 is 14 amino acids. The V end was cut by 1 base, the J end by 5 bases, with 6 bases between.

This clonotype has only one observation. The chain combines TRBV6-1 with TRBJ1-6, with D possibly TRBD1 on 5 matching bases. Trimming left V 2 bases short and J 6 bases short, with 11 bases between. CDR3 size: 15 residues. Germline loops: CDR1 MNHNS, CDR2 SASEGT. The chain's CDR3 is CASSEIDRLNSPLHF. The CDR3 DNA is TGTGCCAGCAGTGAAATCGACAGACTTAATTCACCCCTCCACTTT.

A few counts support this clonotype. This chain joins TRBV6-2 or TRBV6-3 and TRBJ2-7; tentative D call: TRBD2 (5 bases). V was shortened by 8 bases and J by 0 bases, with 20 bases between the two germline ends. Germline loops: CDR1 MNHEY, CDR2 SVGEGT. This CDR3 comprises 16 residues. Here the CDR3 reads CASRTRETRSSYEQYF. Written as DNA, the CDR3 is TGTGCCAGCCGTACGAGGGAAACCAGGAGCTCCTACGAGCAGTACTTC.

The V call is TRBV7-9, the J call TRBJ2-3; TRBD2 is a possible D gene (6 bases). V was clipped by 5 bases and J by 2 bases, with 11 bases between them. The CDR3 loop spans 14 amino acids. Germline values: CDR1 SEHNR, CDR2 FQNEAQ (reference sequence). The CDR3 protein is CASSKLADTDTQYF. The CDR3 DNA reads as TGTGCCAGCAGCAAACTAGCAGACACAGATACGCAGTATTTT.